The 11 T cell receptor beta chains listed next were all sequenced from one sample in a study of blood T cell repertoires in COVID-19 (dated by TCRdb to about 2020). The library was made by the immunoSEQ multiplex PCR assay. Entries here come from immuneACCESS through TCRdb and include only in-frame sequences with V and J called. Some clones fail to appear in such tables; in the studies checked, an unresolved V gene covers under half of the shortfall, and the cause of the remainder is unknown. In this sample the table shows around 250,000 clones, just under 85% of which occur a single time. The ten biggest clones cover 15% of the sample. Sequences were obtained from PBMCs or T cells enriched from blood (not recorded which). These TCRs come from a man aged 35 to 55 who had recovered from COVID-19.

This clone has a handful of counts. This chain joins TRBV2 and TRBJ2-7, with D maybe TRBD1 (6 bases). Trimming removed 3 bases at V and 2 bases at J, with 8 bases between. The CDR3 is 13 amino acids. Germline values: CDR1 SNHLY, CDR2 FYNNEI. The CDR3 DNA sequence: TGTGCCAGCAGTGAGGACAGCACCTACGAGCAGTACTTC. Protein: CASSEDSTYEQYF.

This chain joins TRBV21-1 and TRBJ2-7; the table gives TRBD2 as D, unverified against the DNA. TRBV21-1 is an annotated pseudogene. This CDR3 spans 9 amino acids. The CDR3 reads CAPPDEQYF. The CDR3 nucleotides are TGTGCCCCGCCGGACGAGCAGTACTTC.

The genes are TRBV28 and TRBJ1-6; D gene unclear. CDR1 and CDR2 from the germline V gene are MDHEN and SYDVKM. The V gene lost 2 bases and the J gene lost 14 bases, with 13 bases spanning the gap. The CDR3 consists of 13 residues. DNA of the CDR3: TGTGCCAGCAGTTTAGGCAGTCTCATCACCCTCCACTTT. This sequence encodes CASSLGSLITLHF.

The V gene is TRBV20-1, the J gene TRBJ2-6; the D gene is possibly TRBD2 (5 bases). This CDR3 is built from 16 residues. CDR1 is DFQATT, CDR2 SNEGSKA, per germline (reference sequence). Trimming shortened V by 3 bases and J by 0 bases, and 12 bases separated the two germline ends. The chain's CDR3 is CSASAVRDSGANVLTF. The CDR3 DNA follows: TGCAGTGCTAGTGCGGTGAGGGACTCTGGGGCCAACGTCCTGACTTTC.

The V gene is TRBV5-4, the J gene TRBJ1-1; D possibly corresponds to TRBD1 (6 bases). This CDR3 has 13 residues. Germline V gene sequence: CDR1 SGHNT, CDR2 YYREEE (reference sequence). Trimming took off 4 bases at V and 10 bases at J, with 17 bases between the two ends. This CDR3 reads CASSPEGGGRAFF. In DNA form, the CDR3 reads TGTGCCAGCAGCCCAGAGGGGGGCGGGAGAGCTTTCTTT.

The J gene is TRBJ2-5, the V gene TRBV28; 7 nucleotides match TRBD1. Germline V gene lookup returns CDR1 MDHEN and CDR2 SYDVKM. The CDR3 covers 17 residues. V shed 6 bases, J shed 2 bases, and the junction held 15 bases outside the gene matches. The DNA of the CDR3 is TGTGCCAGCAGCCGACCCACCGGGACAGAGTTTCAAGAGACCCAGTACTTC. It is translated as CASSRPTGTEFQETQYF. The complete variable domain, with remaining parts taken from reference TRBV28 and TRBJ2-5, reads DVKVTQSSRYLVKRTGEKVFLECVQDMDHENMFWYRQDPGLGLRLIYFSYDVKMKEKGDIPEGYSVSREKKERFSLILESASTNQTSMYLCASSRPTGTEFQETQYFGPGTRLLVL.

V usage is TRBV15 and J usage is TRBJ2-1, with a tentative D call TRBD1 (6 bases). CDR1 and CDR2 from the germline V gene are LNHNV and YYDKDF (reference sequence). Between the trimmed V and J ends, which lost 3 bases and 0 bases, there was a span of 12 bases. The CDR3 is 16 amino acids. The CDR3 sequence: CATSSPGGSSYNEQFF. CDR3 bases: TGTGCCACCAGCAGCCCTGGGGGCAGCTCCTACAATGAGCAGTTCTTC.

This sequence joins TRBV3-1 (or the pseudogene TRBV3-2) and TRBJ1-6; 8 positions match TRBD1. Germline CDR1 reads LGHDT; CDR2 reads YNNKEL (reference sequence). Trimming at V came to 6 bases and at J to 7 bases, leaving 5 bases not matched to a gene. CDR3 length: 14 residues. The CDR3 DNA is TGTGCCAGCAGTTGGACAGGGCAGAATTCACCCCTCCACTTT. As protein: CASSWTGQNSPLHF.

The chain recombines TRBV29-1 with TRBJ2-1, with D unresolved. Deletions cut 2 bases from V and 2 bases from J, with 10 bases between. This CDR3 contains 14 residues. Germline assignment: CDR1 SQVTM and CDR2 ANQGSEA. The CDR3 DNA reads TGCAGCGTTGAACCCAGGTCTGCCTACAATGAGCAGTTCTTC. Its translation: CSVEPRSAYNEQFF.

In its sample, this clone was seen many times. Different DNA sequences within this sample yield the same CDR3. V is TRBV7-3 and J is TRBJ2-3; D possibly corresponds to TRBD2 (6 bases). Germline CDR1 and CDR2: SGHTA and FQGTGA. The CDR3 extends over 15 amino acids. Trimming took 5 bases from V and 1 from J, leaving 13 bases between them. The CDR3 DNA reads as TGTGCCAGCAGCCCCGATAGCGGAGGCACAGATACGCAGTATTTT. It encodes CASSPDSGGTDTQYF.

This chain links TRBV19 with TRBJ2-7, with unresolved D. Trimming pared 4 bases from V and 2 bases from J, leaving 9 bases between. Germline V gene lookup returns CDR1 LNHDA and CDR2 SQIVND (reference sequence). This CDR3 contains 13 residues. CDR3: CASSRSVPYEQYF. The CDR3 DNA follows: TGTGCCAGTAGTAGGAGCGTTCCCTACGAGCAGTACTTC.